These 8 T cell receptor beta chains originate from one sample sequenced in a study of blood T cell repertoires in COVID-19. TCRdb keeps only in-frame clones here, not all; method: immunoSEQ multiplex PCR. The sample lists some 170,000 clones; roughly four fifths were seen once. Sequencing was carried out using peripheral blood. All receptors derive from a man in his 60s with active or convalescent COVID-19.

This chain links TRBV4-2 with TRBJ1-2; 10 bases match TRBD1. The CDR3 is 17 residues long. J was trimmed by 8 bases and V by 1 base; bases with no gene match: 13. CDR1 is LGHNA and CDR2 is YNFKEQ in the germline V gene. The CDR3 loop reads CASSQAGQGLSLGGYTF. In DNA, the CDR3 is TGTGCCAGCAGCCAAGCGGGACAGGGGTTATCACTGGGGGGCTACACCTTC.

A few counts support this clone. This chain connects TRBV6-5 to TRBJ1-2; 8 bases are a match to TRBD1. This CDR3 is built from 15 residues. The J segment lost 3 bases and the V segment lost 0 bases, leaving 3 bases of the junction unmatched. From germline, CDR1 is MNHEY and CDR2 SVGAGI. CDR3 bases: TGTGCCAGCAGTTACTCGCCGGGACAGGACTATGGCTACACCTTC. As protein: CASSYSPGQDYGYTF.

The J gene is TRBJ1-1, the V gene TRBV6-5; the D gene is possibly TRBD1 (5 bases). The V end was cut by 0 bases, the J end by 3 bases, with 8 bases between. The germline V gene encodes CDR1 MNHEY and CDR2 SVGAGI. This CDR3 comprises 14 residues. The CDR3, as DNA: TGTGCCAGCAGTTACTCGATCAGGGACACTGAAGCTTTCTTT. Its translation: CASSYSIRDTEAFF.

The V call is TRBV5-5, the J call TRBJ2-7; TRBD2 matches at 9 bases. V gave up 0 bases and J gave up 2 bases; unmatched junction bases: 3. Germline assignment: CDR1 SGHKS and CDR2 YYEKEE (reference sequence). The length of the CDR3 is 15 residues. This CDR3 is CASSLGLAETYEQYF. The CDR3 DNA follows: TGTGCCAGCAGCTTGGGACTAGCGGAGACCTACGAGCAGTACTTC.

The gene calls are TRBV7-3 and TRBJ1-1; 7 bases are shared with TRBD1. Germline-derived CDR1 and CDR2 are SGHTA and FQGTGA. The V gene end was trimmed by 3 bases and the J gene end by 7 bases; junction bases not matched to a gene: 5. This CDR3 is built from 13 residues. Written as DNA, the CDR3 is TGTGCCAGCAGCTTTTCACGACAGGGTGAAGCTTTCTTT. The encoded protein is CASSFSRQGEAFF.

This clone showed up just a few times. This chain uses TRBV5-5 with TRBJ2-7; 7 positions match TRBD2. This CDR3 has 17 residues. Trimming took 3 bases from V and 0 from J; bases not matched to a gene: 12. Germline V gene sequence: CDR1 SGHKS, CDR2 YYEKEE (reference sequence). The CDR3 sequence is CASSSQVGRGSSYEQYF. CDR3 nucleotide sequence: TGTGCCAGCAGCTCCCAGGTAGGGCGGGGGAGCTCCTACGAGCAGTACTTC.

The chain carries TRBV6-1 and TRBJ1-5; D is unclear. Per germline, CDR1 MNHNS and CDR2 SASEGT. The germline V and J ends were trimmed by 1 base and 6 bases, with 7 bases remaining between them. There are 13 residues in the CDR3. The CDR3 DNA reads TGTGCCAGCAGTGAAGGTGTAGTTCAGCCCCAGCATTTT. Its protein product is CASSEGVVQPQHF.

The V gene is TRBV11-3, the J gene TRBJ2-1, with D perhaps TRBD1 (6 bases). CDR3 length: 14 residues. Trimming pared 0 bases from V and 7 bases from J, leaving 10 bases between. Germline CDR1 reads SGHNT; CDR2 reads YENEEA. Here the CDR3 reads CASSLEGAVNEQFF. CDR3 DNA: TGTGCCAGCAGCTTAGAGGGGGCCGTAAATGAGCAGTTCTTC.